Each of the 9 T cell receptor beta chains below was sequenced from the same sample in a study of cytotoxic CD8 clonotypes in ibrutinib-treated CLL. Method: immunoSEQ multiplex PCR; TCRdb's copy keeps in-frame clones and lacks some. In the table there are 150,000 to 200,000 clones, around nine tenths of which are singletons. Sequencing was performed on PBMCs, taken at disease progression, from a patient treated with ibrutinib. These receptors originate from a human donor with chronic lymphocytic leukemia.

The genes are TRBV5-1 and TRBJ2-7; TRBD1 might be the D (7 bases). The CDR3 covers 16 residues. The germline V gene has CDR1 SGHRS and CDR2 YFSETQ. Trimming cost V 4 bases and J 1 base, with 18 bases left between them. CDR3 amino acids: CASSANAGQLSYEQYF. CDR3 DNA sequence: TGCGCCAGCAGCGCGAATGCGGGACAGCTTTCCTACGAGCAGTACTTC.

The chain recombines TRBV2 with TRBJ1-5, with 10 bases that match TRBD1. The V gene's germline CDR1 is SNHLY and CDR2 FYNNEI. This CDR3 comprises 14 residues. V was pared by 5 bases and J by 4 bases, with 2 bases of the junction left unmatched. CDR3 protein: CASSRTGGNQPQHF. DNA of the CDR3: TGTGCCAGCAGTCGGACAGGGGGTAATCAGCCCCAGCATTTT. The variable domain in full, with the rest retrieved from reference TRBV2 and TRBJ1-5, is EPEVTQTPSHQVTQMGQEVILRCVPISNHLYFYWYRQILGQKVEFLVSFYNNEISEKSEIFDDQFSVERPDGSNFTLKIRSTKLEDSAMYFCASSRTGGNQPQHFGDGTRLSIL.

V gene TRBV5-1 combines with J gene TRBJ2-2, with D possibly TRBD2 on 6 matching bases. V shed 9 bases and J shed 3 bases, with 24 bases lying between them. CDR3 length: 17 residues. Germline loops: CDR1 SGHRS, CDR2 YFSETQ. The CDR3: CATQEGDWRGYTGELFF. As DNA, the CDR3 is TGCGCCACGCAAGAAGGGGACTGGCGAGGGTACACCGGGGAGCTGTTTTTT.

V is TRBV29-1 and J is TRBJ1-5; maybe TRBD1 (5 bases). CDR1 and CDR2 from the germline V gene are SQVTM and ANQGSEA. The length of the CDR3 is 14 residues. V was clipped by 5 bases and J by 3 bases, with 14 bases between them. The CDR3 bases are TGCAGCGTTCCTCCGAGACAGATCAATCAGCCCCAGCATTTT. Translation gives CSVPPRQINQPQHF.

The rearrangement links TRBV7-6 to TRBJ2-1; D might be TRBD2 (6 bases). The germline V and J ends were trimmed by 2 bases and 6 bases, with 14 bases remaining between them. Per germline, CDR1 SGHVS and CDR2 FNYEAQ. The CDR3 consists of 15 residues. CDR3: CASSLPGLLSNEQFF. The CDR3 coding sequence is TGTGCCAGCAGCTTACCGGGACTCCTTTCCAATGAGCAGTTCTTC. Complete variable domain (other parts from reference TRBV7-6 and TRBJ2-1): GAGVSQSPRYKVTKRGQDVALRCDPISGHVSLYWYRQALGQGPEFLTYFNYEAQQDKSGLPNDRFSAERPEGSISTLTIQRTEQRDSAMYRCASSLPGLLSNEQFFGPGTRLTVL.

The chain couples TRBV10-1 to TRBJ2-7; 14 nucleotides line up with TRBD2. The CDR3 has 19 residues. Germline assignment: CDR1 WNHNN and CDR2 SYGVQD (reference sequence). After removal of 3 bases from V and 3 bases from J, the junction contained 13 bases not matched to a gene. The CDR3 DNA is TGCGCCAGCAGTGATAACACCTTTGGGACTAGCGGGAGTATCTACGAGCAGTACTTC. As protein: CASSDNTFGTSGSIYEQYF.

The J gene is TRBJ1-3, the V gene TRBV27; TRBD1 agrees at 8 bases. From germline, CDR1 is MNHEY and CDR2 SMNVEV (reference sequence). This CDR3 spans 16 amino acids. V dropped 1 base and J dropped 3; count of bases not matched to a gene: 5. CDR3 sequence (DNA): TGTGCCAGCAGTTTATTCGCAGGGGGCAGTGGAAACACCATATATTTT. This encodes CASSLFAGGSGNTIYF.

This CDR3 reads CASSQDRVGNTEAFF. The CDR3 DNA sequence: TGTGCCAGCAGCCAAGACCGGGTCGGGAACACTGAAGCTTTCTTT. The chain is built from TRBV4-2 and TRBJ1-1, with D hard to call. The CDR3 covers 15 residues. V lost 0 bases and J lost 1, with 9 bases in between. In germline, CDR1 is LGHNA, CDR2 YNFKEQ.

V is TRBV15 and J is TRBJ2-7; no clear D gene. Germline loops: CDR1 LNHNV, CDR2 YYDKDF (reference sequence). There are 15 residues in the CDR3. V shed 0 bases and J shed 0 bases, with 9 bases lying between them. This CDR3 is CATSRDLQPSYEQYF. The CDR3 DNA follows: TGTGCCACCAGCAGAGATTTACAGCCCTCCTACGAGCAGTACTTC.